Described below is a single T cell receptor beta chain sequence and its context. Profiling relied on immunoSEQ multiplex PCR, and the TCRdb table lists in-frame clones only, not all of them. Among approximately 580,000 clones, about 80% were seen once, and the ten largest hold around 0.013%. This record comes from a study of shared T cell receptors in the human thymus. The CDR3 runs to 17 residues. V shed 0 bases, J shed 5 bases, and the junction held 6 bases outside the gene matches. CDR1 LNHDA and CDR2 SQIVND come from the germline V gene (reference sequence). This sample was shared with a second study, whose subject was human thymus T cells. Per that study: All donors were healthy Finnish infants who were undergoing corrective surgery to treat congenital heart defects. Thymus was obtained from resections taken during corrective heart surgery. Biased V and J segment usage appeared in thymus and peripheral blood. Related studies found that unrelated individuals share highly overlapping thymic repertoires.

The rearrangement joins TRBV19 to TRBJ2-1, with TRBD2 matching over 11 bases. The specimen sequenced was thymocytes. This receptor was identified in a boy less than two years old with a congenital heart defect. The CDR3 is CASSIDPSGRRNNEQFF. The CDR3 nucleotides read TGTGCCAGTAGTATAGATCCTAGCGGGAGGCGTAACAATGAGCAGTTCTTC.